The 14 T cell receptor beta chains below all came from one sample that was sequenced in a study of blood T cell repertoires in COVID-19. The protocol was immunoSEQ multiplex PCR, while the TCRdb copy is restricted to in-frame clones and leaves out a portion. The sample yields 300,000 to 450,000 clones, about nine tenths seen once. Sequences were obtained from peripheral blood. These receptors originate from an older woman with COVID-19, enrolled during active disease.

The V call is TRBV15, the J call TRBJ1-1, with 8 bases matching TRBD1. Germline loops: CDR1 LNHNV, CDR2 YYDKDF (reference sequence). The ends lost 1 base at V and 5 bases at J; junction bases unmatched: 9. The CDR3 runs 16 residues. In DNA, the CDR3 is TGTGCCACCAGCAGAGGAACGACAGGGGAGAAGACTGAAGCTTTCTTT. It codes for CATSRGTTGEKTEAFF.

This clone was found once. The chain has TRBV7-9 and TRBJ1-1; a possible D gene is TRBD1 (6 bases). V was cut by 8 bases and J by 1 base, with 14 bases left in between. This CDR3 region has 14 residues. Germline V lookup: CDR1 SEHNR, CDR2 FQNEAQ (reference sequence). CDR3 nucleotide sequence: TGTGCCAGCCCGCCAGGGGATGAGAACACTGAAGCTTTCTTT. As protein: CASPPGDENTEAFF.

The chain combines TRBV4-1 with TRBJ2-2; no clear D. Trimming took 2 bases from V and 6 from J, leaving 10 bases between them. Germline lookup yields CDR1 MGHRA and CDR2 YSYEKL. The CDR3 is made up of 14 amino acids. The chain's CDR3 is CASSQPSSAGELFF. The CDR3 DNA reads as TGCGCCAGCAGCCAACCCTCCAGCGCCGGGGAGCTGTTTTTT.

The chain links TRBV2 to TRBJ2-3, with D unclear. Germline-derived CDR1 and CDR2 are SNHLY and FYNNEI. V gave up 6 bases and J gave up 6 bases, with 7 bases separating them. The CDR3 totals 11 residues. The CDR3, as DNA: TGTGCCAGCAGAGAACGGGATACGCAGTATTTT. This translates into CASRERDTQYF.

The CDR3 region is CATPAGPGSKQPQHF. The CDR3 DNA is TGTGCCACCCCCGCGGGCCCCGGGTCCAAACAGCCCCAGCATTTT. V and J are TRBV28 and TRBJ1-5; the D is unclear. This CDR3 comprises 15 residues. V gave up 10 bases and J gave up 7 bases, with 23 bases separating them. CDR1 is MDHEN, CDR2 SYDVKM, per germline. The full variable domain, its missing parts supplied by reference TRBV28 and TRBJ1-5, is DVKVTQSSRYLVKRTGEKVFLECVQDMDHENMFWYRQDPGLGLRLIYFSYDVKMKEKGDIPEGYSVSREKKERFSLILESASTNQTSMYLCATPAGPGSKQPQHFGDGTRLSIL.

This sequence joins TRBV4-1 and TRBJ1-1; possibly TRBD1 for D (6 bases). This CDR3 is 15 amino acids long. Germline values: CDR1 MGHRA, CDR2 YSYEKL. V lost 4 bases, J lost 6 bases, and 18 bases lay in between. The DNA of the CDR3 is TGCGCCAGCAGCCGGGAACAGGGAGTGAAACCTGAAGCTTTCTTT. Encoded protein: CASSREQGVKPEAFF.

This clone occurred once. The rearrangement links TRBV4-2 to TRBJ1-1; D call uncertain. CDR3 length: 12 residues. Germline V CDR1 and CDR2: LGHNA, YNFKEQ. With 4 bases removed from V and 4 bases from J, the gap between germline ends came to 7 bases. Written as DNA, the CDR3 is TGTGCCAGCAGCCTGAGTAGCACTGAAGCTTTCTTT. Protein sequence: CASSLSSTEAFF.

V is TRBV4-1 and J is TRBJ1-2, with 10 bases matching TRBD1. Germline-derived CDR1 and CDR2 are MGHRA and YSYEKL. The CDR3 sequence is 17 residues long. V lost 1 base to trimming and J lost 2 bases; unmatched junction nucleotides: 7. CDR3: CASSQAGTGAGNYGYTF. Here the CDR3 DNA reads TGCGCCAGCAGCCAAGCCGGGACAGGGGCCGGAAACTATGGCTACACCTTC.

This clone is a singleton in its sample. CDR3 in DNA: TGTGCCAGCAGCCAAGATTGGACAGACACTGAAGCTTTCTTT. This codes for CASSQDWTDTEAFF. V and J are TRBV3-1 (or the pseudogene TRBV3-2) and TRBJ1-1; TRBD1 might be the D (6 bases). CDR1 is LGHDT and CDR2 is YNNKEL in the germline V gene (reference sequence). The CDR3 is 14 residues long. The V gene lost 0 bases and the J gene lost 3 bases, with 8 bases spanning the gap.

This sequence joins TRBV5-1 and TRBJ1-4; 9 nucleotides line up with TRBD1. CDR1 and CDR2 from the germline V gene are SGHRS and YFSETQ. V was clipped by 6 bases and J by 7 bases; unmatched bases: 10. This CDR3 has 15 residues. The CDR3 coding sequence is TGCGCCAGCAATCTACAGGGGGCGCAAGGTGAAAAACTGTTTTTT. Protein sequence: CASNLQGAQGEKLFF.

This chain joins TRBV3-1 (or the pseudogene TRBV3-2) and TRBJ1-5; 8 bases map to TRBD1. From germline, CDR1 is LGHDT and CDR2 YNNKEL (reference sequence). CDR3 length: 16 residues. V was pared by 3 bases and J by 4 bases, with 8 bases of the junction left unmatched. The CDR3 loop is CASSHHGTGPNQPQHF. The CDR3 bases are TGTGCCAGCAGCCACCATGGGACAGGACCTAATCAGCCCCAGCATTTT.

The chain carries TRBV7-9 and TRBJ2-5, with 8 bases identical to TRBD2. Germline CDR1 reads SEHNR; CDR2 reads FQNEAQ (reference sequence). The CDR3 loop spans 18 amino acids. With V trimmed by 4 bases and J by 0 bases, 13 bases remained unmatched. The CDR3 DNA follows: TGTGCCAGCAGCTCTCCCCGTTCCCAGCGGGGGAACCAAGAGACCCAGTACTTC. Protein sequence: CASSSPRSQRGNQETQYF.

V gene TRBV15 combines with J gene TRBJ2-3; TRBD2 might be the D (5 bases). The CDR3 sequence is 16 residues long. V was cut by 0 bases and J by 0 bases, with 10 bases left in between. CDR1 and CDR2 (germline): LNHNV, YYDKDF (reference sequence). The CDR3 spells CATSRDRTPSTDTQYF. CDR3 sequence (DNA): TGTGCCACCAGCAGAGATAGGACTCCTAGCACAGATACGCAGTATTTT.

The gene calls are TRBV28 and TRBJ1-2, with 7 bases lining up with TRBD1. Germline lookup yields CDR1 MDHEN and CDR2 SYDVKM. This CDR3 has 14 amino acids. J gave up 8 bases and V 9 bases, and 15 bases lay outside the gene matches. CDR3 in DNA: TGTGCCAGTGTGTCCTCCGGGACAGTCATGGGCTACACCTTC. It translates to CASVSSGTVMGYTF.